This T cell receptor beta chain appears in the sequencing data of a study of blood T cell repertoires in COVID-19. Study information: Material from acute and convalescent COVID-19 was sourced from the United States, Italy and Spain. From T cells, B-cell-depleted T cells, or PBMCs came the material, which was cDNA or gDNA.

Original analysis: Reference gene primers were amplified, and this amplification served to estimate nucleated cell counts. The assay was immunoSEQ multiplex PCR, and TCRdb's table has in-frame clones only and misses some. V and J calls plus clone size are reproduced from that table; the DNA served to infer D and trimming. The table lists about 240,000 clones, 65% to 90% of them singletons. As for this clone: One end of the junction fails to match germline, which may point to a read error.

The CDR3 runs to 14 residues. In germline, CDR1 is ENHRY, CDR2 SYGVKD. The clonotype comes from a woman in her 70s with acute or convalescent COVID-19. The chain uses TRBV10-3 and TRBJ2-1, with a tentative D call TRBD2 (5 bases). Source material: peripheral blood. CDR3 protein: CAIKPSGSFNEQFF. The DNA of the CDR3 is TGTGCCATCAAGCCGAGCGGCTCCTTCAATGAGCAGTTCTTC.